A single sample is the source of the 5 T cell receptor beta chains below, sequenced in a study of CD8+ T cells in alopecia areata. Extraction of RNA preceded its reverse transcription into cDNA, which served as the sequencing template. Sequenced by immunoSEQ multiplex PCR; TCRdb stores in-frame clones only, minus some. Among tens of thousands of clones, 90% to 97% were seen once, and the ten largest hold roughly 25%. The sample in question was CD8+ T cells sorted from blood, obtained at week 0. All receptors derive from a human donor with alopecia areata.

This chain uses TRBV25-1 with TRBJ2-7; D remains unclear. V was trimmed by 4 bases and J by 4 bases, leaving 8 bases between them. Germline assignment: CDR1 MGHDK and CDR2 SYGVNS. CDR3 size: 12 residues. The CDR3 DNA follows: TGTGCCAGCAGTGCGAAGGATTACGAGCAGTACTTC. Residues: CASSAKDYEQYF.

The rearrangement joins TRBV9 to TRBJ2-3; 12 bases are shared with TRBD2. V gave up 3 bases and J gave up 4 bases; unmatched junction bases: 9. This CDR3 has 17 amino acids. Germline V gene sequence: CDR1 SGDLS, CDR2 YYNGEE. The CDR3 bases are TGTGCCAGCAGCGCCGGGACTAGCGGGTCCGGTTCAGATACGCAGTATTTT. It translates to CASSAGTSGSGSDTQYF.

This chain joins TRBV19 and TRBJ2-1; 10 positions match TRBD1. With V trimmed by 9 bases and J by 6 bases, 8 bases remained unmatched. This CDR3 has 14 amino acids. Germline CDR1 reads LNHDA; CDR2 reads SQIVND (reference sequence). In DNA, the CDR3 is TGTGCCAGCCGCGACAGGGGGCGGGTCAATGAGCAGTTCTTC. The encoded protein is CASRDRGRVNEQFF.

This clone was detected only once. This sequence joins TRBV6-5 and TRBJ1-1; tentatively, D is TRBD1 (5 bases). Trimming cost V 0 bases and J 1 base, with 9 bases left between them. CDR3 size: 15 residues. Germline V gene lookup returns CDR1 MNHEY and CDR2 SVGAGI. CDR3 residues: CASSYSGQPNTEAFF. The CDR3 nucleotides read TGTGCCAGCAGTTACTCGGGGCAGCCGAACACTGAAGCTTTCTTT.

V is TRBV4-1 and J is TRBJ1-2; no definite D call. Germline CDR1 MGHRA, CDR2 YSYEKL. This CDR3 contains 15 residues. V was shortened by 0 bases and J by 2 bases, with 10 bases between the two germline ends. The CDR3 coding sequence is TGCGCCAGCAGCCAAGAGGGCAGCCTGAACTATGGCTACACCTTC. Residues: CASSQEGSLNYGYTF.